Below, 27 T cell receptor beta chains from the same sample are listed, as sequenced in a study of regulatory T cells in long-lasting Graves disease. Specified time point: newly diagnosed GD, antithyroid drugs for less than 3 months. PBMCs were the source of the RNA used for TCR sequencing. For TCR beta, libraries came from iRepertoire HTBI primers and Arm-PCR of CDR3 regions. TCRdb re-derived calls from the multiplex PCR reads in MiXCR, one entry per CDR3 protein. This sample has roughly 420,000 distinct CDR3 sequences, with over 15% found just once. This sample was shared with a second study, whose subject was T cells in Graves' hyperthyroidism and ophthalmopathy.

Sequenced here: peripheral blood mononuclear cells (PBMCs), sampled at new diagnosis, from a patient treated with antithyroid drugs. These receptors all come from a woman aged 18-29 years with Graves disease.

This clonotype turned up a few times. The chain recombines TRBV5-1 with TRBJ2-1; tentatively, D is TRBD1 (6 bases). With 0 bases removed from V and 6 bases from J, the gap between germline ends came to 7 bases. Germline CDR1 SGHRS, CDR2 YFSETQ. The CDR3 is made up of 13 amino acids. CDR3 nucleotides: TGCGCCAGCAGCTTGGGACAGGCCAATGAGCAGTTCTTC. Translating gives CASSLGQANEQFF.

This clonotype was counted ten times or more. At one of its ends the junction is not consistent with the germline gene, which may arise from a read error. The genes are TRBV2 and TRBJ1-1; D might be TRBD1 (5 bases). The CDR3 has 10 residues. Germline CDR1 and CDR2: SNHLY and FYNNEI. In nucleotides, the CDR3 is TGTGCCAGCAGTGAACGCAGGGTGGACTTT. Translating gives CASSERRVDF.

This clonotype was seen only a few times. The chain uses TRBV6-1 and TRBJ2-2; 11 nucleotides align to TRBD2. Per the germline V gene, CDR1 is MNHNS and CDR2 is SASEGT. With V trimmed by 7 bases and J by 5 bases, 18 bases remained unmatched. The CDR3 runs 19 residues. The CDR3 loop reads CASTSPGNSGRAGTGELFF. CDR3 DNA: TGTGCCAGCACATCCCCTGGAAATAGCGGGAGGGCCGGAACCGGGGAGCTGTTTTTT.

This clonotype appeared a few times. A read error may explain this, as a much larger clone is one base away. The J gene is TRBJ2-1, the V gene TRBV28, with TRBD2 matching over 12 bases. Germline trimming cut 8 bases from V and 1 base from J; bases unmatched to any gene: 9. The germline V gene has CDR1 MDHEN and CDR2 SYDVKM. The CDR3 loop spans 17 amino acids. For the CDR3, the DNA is TGTGCCAGCGAGGGGACTAGCGGGCCCATATCCTACAATGAGCAGTTCTTC. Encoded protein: CASEGTSGPISYNEQFF.

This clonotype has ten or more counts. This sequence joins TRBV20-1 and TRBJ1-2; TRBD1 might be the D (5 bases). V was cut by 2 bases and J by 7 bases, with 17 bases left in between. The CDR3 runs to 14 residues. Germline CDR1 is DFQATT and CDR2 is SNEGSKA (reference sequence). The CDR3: CSARFRGIGGGYTF. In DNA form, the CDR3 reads TGCAGTGCTAGATTCCGGGGCATTGGTGGTGGCTACACCTTC.

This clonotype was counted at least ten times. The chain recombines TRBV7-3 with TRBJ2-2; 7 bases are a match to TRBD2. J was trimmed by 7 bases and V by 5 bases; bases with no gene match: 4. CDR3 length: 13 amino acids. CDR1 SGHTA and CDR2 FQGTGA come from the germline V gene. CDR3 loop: CASSAWEGGELFF. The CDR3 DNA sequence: TGTGCCAGCAGCGCCTGGGAGGGCGGGGAGCTGTTTTTT.

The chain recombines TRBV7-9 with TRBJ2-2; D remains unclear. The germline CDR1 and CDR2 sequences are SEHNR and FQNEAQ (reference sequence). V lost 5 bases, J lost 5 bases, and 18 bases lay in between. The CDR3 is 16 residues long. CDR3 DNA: TGTGCCAGCAGCCCAACATTCGGGCTCGGGACCGGGGAGCTGTTTTTT. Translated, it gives CASSPTFGLGTGELFF.

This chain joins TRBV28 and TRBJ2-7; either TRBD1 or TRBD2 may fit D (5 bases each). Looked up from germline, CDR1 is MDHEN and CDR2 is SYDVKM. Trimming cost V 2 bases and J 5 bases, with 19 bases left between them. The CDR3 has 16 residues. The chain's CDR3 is CASSLSSFYGTHEQYF. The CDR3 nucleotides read TGTGCCAGCAGTTTAAGCTCGTTTTACGGGACCCACGAGCAGTACTTC.

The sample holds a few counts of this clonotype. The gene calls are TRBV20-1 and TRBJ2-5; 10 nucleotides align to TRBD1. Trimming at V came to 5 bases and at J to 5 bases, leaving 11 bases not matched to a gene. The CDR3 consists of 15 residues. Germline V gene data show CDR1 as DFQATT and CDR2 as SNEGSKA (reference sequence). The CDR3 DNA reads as TGCAGTGCTGTAGGGACAGGGGTCACGCCGGAGACCCAGTACTTC. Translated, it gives CSAVGTGVTPETQYF.

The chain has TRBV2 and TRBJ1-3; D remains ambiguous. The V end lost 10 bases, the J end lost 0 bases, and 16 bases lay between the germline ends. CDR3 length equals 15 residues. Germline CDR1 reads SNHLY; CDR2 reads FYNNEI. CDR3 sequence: CATKTDTSSGNTIYF. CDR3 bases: TGTGCCACCAAGACGGATACCTCCTCTGGAAACACCATATATTTT.

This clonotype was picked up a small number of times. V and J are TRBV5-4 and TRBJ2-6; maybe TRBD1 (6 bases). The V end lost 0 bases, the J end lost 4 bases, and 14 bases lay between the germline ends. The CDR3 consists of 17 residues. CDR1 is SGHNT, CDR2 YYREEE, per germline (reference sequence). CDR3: CASSLALGASGANVLTF. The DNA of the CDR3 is TGTGCCAGCAGCTTGGCCTTGGGGGCATCCGGGGCCAACGTCCTGACTTTC. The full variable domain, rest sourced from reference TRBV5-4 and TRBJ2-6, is ETGVTQSPTHLIKTRGQQVTLRCSSQSGHNTVSWYQQALGQGPQFIFQYYREEENGRGNFPPRFSGLQFPNYSSELNVNALELDDSALYLCASSLALGASGANVLTFGAGSRLTVL.

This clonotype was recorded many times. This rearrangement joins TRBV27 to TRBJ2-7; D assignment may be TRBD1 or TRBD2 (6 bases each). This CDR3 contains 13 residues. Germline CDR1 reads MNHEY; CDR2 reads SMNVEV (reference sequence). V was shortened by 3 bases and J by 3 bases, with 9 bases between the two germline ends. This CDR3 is CASSFGGHYEQYF. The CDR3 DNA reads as TGTGCCAGCAGTTTTGGGGGGCACTACGAGCAGTACTTC.

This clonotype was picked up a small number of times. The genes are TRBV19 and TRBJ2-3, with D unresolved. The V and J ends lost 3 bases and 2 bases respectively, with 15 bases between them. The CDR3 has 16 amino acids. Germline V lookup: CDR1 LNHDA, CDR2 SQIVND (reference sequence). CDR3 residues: CASSILGRYSTDTQYF. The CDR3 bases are TGTGCCAGTAGTATCCTTGGCCGGTACTCCACAGATACGCAGTATTTT.

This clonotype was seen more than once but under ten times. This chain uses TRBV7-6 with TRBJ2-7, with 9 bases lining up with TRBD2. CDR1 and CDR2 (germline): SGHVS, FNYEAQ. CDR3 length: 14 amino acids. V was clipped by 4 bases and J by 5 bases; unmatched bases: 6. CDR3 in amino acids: CASSWGGRADEQYF. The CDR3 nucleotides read TGTGCCAGCAGCTGGGGCGGGAGGGCCGACGAGCAGTACTTC.

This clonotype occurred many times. The CDR3 protein is CASSLWTLAGGLDEQFF. CDR3 nucleotide sequence: TGTGCCAGCAGCTTATGGACTCTAGCGGGAGGGCTGGATGAGCAGTTCTTC. This chain joins TRBV7-3 and TRBJ2-1, with 12 bases lining up with TRBD2. The CDR3 has 17 residues. Germline lookup yields CDR1 SGHTA and CDR2 FQGTGA. The junction had 10 bases not matched to a gene; V was cut back by 2 bases and J by 8 bases.

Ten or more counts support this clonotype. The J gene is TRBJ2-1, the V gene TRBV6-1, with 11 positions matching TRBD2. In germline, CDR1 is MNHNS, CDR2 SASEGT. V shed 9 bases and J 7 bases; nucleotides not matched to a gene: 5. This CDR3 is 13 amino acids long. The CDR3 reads CASSGRASNEQFF. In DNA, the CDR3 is TGTGCCAGTAGCGGGAGGGCGAGTAATGAGCAGTTCTTC.

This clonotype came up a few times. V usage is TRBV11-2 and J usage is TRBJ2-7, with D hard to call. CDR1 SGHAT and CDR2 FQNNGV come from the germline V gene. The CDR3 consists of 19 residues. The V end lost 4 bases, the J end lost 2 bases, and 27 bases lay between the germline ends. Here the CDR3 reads CASSSFNRLLVMHPYEQYF. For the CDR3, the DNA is TGTGCCAGCAGCTCTTTCAATCGACTCTTAGTGATGCATCCCTACGAGCAGTACTTC.

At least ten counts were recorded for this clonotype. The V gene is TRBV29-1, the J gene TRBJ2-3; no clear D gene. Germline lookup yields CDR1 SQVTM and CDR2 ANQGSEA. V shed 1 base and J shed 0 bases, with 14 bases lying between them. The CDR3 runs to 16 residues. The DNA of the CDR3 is TGCAGCGTTGAAGGTTACAAGGGATTCAGCACAGATACGCAGTATTTT. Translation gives CSVEGYKGFSTDTQYF.

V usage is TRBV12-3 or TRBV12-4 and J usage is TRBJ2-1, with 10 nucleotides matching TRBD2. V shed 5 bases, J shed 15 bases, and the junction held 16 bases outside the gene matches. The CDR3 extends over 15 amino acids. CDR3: CASSPLLAGKGEWFF. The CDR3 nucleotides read TGTGCCAGCAGTCCACTACTAGCGGGGAAGGGGGAGTGGTTCTTC.

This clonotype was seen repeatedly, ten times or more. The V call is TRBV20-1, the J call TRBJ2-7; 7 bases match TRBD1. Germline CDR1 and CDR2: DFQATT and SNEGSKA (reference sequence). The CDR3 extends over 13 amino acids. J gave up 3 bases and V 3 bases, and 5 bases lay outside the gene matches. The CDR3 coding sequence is TGCAGTGCTAGTCGACAGGGATACTACGAGCAGTACTTC. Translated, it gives CSASRQGYYEQYF.

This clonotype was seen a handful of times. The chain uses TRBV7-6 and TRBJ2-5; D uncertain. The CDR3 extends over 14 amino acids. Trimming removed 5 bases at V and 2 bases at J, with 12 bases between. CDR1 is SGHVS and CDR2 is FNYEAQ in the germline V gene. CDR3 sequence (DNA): TGTGCCAGCAGCCCACGGACGGTGCAAGAGACCCAGTACTTC. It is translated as CASSPRTVQETQYF.

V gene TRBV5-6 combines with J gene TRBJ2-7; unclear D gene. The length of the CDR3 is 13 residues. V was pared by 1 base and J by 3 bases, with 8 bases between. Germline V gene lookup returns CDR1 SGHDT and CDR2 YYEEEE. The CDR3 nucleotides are TGTGCCAGCAGCTTGTCAGCGATCTACGAGCAGTACTTC. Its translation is CASSLSAIYEQYF.

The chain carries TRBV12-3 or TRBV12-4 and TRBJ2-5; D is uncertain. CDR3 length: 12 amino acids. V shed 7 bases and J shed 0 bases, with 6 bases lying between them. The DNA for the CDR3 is TGTGCCAGCACCGAGTACCAAGAGACCCAGTACTTC. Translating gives CASTEYQETQYF.

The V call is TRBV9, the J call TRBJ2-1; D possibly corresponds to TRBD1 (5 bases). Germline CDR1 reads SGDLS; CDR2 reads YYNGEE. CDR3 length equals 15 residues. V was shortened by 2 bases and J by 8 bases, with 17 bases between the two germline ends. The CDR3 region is CASSVFWGQSYEQFF. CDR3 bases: TGTGCCAGCAGCGTTTTTTGGGGCCAGTCATATGAGCAGTTCTTC.

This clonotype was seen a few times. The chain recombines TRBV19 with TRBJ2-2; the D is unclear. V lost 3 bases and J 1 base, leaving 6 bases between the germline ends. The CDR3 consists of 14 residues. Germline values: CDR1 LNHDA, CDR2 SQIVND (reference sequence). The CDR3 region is CASSMRKNTGELFF. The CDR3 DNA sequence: TGTGCCAGTAGTATGCGGAAGAACACCGGGGAGCTGTTTTTT.

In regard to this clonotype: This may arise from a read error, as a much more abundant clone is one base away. As DNA, the CDR3 is TGTGCCAGCACTACGGGACTAGCGGATTACTATGAGCAGTTCTTC. Translation gives CASTTGLADYYEQFF. V gene TRBV6-9 combines with J gene TRBJ2-1; TRBD2 aligns across 11 bases. CDR3 length: 15 amino acids. Trimming took 7 bases from V and 8 from J; bases not matched to a gene: 10. The germline gives CDR1 MNHGY, CDR2 SVAAGI.

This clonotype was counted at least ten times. The CDR3 DNA sequence: TGTGCCAGCAGTTTAGGGTCTAGAGGCACTGAGCAGTTCTTC. It yields the protein CASSLGSRGTEQFF. V usage is TRBV27 and J usage is TRBJ2-1; D not resolved. The CDR3 consists of 14 residues. The V gene's germline CDR1 is MNHEY and CDR2 SMNVEV (reference sequence). V dropped 2 bases and J dropped 9 bases, with 14 bases sitting between them.